Sequencing of this TCR beta chain was carried out in a study of cytomegalovirus exposure and HLA in healthy donors (dated by TCRdb to about 2017). With respect to the entire study: In an earlier analysis of some 550 of the donors, roughly 300 Gb of sequence data and 95 million to 130 million unique TCR beta sequences from about 179 million T cells were reported. The later analysis used no new phenotypic data to find candidate immune exposures, relying instead on TCR beta sequences and their occurrence across donors. Typing coverage differed by locus: A, B, C, DRB1 and DQB1 were typed in roughly 629-630 donors, DQA1 in approximately 520, DPA1 in approximately 600, and DPB1 in around 490. The study aimed to test whether cataloging public T cell receptors could reveal signatures of past pathogen exposure. Roughly 5 DR-DQ haplotypes were handled as single units for association and clustering because linkage in the cohort was strong. All discovery cohort repertoires had been generated using a single sequencing platform. The study used immunosequencing to profile the T cell repertoires of approximately 690 subjects and linked those repertoires to cytomegalovirus serostatus. Alongside the repertoire data, information on donor age, sex, ethnicity and CMV serostatus was compiled. About 280 gigabases of sequencing data and around 85 million unique TCR sequences made up an early release that covered approximately 650 HLA-typed donors. To study patterns of TCR occurrence, a later analysis re-analyzed previously published TCR beta repertoires from 500 to 850 donors and added high-resolution HLA genotyping. In addition to the first cohort of roughly 700 subjects, a separate validation cohort of 120 different subjects was used. HLA typing included class I and class II loci at four-digit resolution. A later genetic analysis used genome-wide SNP genotypes for about 55% of the 666 donors, treating that subset as a discovery cohort. An earlier analysis of nearly 600 of the donors applied high-throughput TCR beta sequencing to assess whether each TCR beta V gene segment acted as functional or pseudogenic. High-throughput TCR immunosequencing, statistical association of individual TCRs with disease status, and machine learning were combined to predict cytomegalovirus infection status. Across some 400 genotyped donors of the cohort, an average of about 240,000 unique TCR beta nucleotide sequences per donor were sequenced, and 15% to 20% of those sequences were non-productive. Among the roughly 400 genotyped donors, 81% belonged to the genetic ancestry cluster associated with self-reported Caucasian donors. What the research found in general, with its limitations: Correlated functional status among segregating V segments might be attributable to linkage disequilibrium, but an unknown experimental factor could not be ruled out. Strong co-occurrence of HLA alleles, especially DR and DQ, made assigning TCR associations to individual alleles difficult. An earlier analysis of 587 of the donors showed that most TCR beta V segments appeared in productive rearrangements either about 87% or about 30% of the time, which broadly matched IMGT annotations. The classifier was reported to diagnose cytomegalovirus status with high specificity and sensitivity in both the original and validation cohorts. V-gene and J-gene trimming of TCR beta chains was associated with a missense DCLRE1C variant in a later genetic analysis, and the association was replicated in an independent cohort. A cluster of highly shared sequence variants was judged likely to be a technical artifact of the sequencing pipeline. In a later analysis, HLA-associated TCR beta chains showed more clonal expansion and lower generation probabilities than non-associated chains that were equally common. Some IMGT-functional V segments, including TRBV6-2 and TRBV6-3, could not be told apart with the 87-base-pair reads, so those segments were excluded. In vitro tests confirmed that a few of the cytomegalovirus-associated TCR beta chains recognize cytomegalovirus antigens. Several of the top co-occurrence clusters appeared to be linked to parvovirus B19, influenza, CMV and Epstein-Barr virus, according to a later analysis. Only TCR beta chains were sequenced in this cohort, and the absence of alpha or paired-chain data limited detectable features. In a later genetic analysis, fewer N-insertions in productive TCRs were reported among donors in an Asian-associated ancestry cluster than the approximately 670-donor mean. Because counts were too low, 15 to 20 rarely observed V segments, including chromosome 9 orphons, were left out of the earlier analysis of about 620 of the donors. The authors suggested that the approach could potentially be generalized to other disease states and immunological phenotypes. Presence/absence analyses assumed roughly uniform sequencing depth across donors, an assumption that may not hold. The only immune exposure information available for the cohort was CMV serostatus. In a later analysis, TCR association rates were found to vary across HLA loci, with the most associated TCRs seen for DRB1 alleles and the fewest for HLA-C alleles. In a later analysis, 15,000 to 20,000 TCR beta sequences were associated with specific HLA alleles at a false discovery rate of 0.05. HLA typing was unavailable for some donors at each locus, so association tests used only the typed subset. The study listed approximately 150 TCR beta chains as associated with cytomegalovirus. According to a later analysis, most CMV-associated TCR beta chains appeared to be HLA-restricted, and the HLA associations seemed to be driven largely by CMV exposure. Most TCR sequences were observed very rarely across donors, whereas some public TCRs were present in many individuals. A further reported finding was that TCR beta sequences accurately predicted the HLA-A and HLA-B alleles for most subjects in the first cohort.

The cohort consisted of more than 650 healthy bone marrow donors. All cohort members were sampled while nominally healthy, although unrecorded immune exposures were likely present. The donor was CMV seropositive and was included in the group of 250 to 300 seropositive cohort members. A peripheral blood sample was provided by each donor, and peripheral blood mononuclear cells were used for TCR beta sequencing. The Qiagen DNeasy Blood Extraction Kit was used to extract genomic DNA from the blood cell samples. Note on this clone: Its antigen has not been determined. Base qualities are not recorded, but no much larger clone differs from it by a single base. Distinct nucleotide sequences in the sample also encode this CDR3.

The library was built by means of the immunoSEQ multiplex PCR assay. For the multiplex PCR, a mixture combining 60 forward primers for TCR Vbeta segments and 13 reverse primers for TCR Jbeta segments was used. A multiplex PCR assay on genomic DNA amplified the CDR3 region of rearranged TCR beta genes. The Illumina HiSeq System was used to sequence the amplified TCR beta libraries as 87-base-pair reads. As for the authors' bioinformatics: Across the 700 or so repertoires, a later analysis counted approximately 75 million unique TCR beta chains, some 11 million of which were shared by at least two donors. A nearest-neighbor algorithm error-corrected the raw reads and collapsed the reads into unique sequences, merging closely related sequences to remove PCR and sequencing errors. To assign V, D and J gene segments, CDR3 sequences were aligned to IMGT reference sequences. For a sequence to be retained, at least a six-nucleotide match to both a V gene segment and a J gene segment was required. A rearrangement was called productive if the CDR3 had no stop codons and remained in frame with V and J, and every other rearrangement was called non-productive. Following IMGT convention, CDR3 was defined as the stretch from the second conserved V-encoded cysteine to the conserved J-encoded phenylalanine. Sequences without an unambiguous match to a single V gene segment were excluded from the earlier analysis of about 640 of the donors. An earlier analysis of 587 of the donors classified V segments as functional when productive rearrangements were above 56.7% and as segregating when the standard deviation between donors was above 5%. To diagnose cytomegalovirus status from the catalog of TCR beta chain sequences, a statistical classification framework was built. In a later analysis, TCR nucleotide sequences were compared against IMGT/GENE-DB human TR gene sequences so that V and J genes could be assigned. In a later analysis, CDR3 sequences and most-parsimonious VDJ recombination scenarios were assigned using the TCRdist pipeline. In a later analysis, each TCR beta chain was defined by its CDR3 amino acid sequence together with its V-gene family, and reads without a unique V-gene family were excluded. As a way to deal with suspected cross-contamination and a sequencing artifact, a later analysis dropped nearly 600 nucleotide sequences that were highly shared and had low generation probability. For each public chain, a later analysis derived a clonal expansion index from normalized ranks of inferred template counts within each repertoire. A later analysis computed generation probabilities with a VDJ recombination model fitted to out-of-frame rearrangements, and checked the results against IGoR. A later analysis scored TCR-TCR, TCR-HLA and TCR-CMV co-occurrence with hypergeometric tests, applying a repertoire-size bias correction to TCR pairs. False discovery rates were estimated in a later analysis by permuting HLA or CMV assignments 20 times. In a later analysis, co-occurring TCRs were grouped with DBSCAN, and TCRdist sequence similarity was added when clustering was performed within HLA-allele-positive subsets. Repertoires with fewer than 30,000 or more than 120,000 public chains were left out of co-occurrence clustering, as were several repertoires with anomalous nucleotide sharing. Imported from immuneACCESS, the table was reduced by TCRdb to in-frame sequences with V and J called. These copies leave out some clones; in studies compared against another copy, an unresolved V gene accounts for under half, and the cause of the remainder is not known. From that table come the V and J calls and clone size; the DNA was used to work out D and trimming. This sample has 99,000 or so clones in its table, and around 80% of those were observed once. More than 2.5% of the sample belongs to the ten largest clones.

Deletion took 0 bases off V and 1 base off J, with a span of 6 bases between the germline ends. Taken from cysteine to phenylalanine, the CDR3 has 14 residues. Of the read, only the CDR3 DNA is kept; its 42 bases are in frame from base 1. CDR1 is given as MNHEY and CDR2 as SVGAGI, both from the germline V gene. What was sequenced was PBMCs. The V gene is TRBV6-5 and the J gene is TRBJ1-1; the D gene cannot be resolved reliably. This clonotype was sampled from a male donor in good health and CMV-seropositive. The base sequence is TGTGCCAGCAGTTACTCGCGAGGGAACACTGAAGCTTTCTTT. This is translated as CASSYSRGNTEAFF.